Each of the 13 T cell receptor beta chains below was sequenced from the same sample in a study of blood T cells in healthy people across ages. Sample-barcoded 5' priming and a J-beta primer mix drove a second PCR of roughly 6 to 12 cycles. A single record per CDR3 protein comes from TCRdb applying MiXCR to the 5' RACE reads. The sample has approximately 1,700,000 distinct CDR3 sequences, about 39% seen once. Sequenced input: blood. Source of these receptors: a human donor in good health.

CDR3 DNA sequence: TGTGCCAGCAGTCCTGGGACAGGAAGCCTCTACGAGCAGTACTTC. Its translation is CASSPGTGSLYEQYF. The chain joins TRBV6-5 to TRBJ2-7; 8 nucleotides line up with TRBD1. The CDR3 is made up of 15 amino acids. The V gene end was trimmed by 5 bases and the J gene end by 3 bases; junction bases not matched to a gene: 9. CDR1 and CDR2 (germline): MNHEY, SVGAGI.

V is TRBV3-1 and J is TRBJ2-4; the D gene is possibly TRBD1 (6 bases). The DNA end favors TRBJ2-7, so the J call may be wrong. CDR1 is LGHDT, CDR2 YNNKEL, per germline (reference sequence). The CDR3 has 15 residues. The CDR3 sequence: CASSQDQARGFEQYF. The CDR3, as DNA: TGTGCCAGCAGCCAAGATCAGGCGAGGGGGTTCGAGCAGTACTTC.

This clonotype was counted many times. The chain combines TRBV20-1 with TRBJ2-3; maybe TRBD2 (5 bases). The V end was cut by 8 bases, the J end by 4 bases, with 13 bases between. This CDR3 is built from 12 residues. CDR1 is DFQATT and CDR2 is SNEGSKA in the germline V gene (reference sequence). CDR3 in amino acids: CSILESADTQYF. CDR3 DNA: TGCAGTATACTAGAGTCGGCAGATACGCAGTATTTT.

The V and J genes are TRBV10-3 and TRBJ2-7; 8 bases align to TRBD2. The CDR3 runs 14 residues. The ends lost 10 bases at V and 0 bases at J; junction bases unmatched: 8. Germline assignment: CDR1 ENHRY and CDR2 SYGVKD. CDR3 nucleotides: TGTGCCACACTCAGCGGGGGTGACTCCTACGAGCAGTACTTC. Its translation is CATLSGGDSYEQYF.

DNA for the CDR3: TGTGCCAGCAGTAAGTCACAGGGATACACTGAAGCTTTCTTT. Residues: CASSKSQGYTEAFF. This chain connects TRBV12-3 or TRBV12-4 to TRBJ1-1; TRBD1 is a possible D gene (6 bases). The CDR3 is made up of 14 amino acids. V was cut by 5 bases and J by 3 bases, with 13 bases left in between.

This clonotype was detected ten times or more. This chain connects TRBV29-1 to TRBJ2-7; 7 nucleotides match TRBD1. Germline V lookup: CDR1 SQVTM, CDR2 ANQGSEA. Trimming at V came to 4 bases and at J to 6 bases, leaving 6 bases not matched to a gene. The CDR3 runs 12 residues. The CDR3 nucleotides read TGCAGCGTTGGACAGGGTGGTTCCGAGCAGTACTTC. Translating it yields CSVGQGGSEQYF.

This clonotype has only one observation. The rearrangement joins TRBV2 to TRBJ2-1, with 10 bases matching TRBD2. Germline lookup yields CDR1 SNHLY and CDR2 FYNNEI. V was clipped by 3 bases and J by 7 bases; unmatched bases: 9. CDR3 size: 16 residues. The CDR3 reads CASSEWLAGAGNEQFF. The DNA for the CDR3 is TGTGCCAGCAGTGAGTGGCTAGCGGGGGCGGGGAATGAGCAGTTCTTC. Variable domain in full (rest from reference TRBV2 and TRBJ2-1): EPEVTQTPSHQVTQMGQEVILRCVPISNHLYFYWYRQILGQKVEFLVSFYNNEISEKSEIFDDQFSVERPDGSNFTLKIRSTKLEDSAMYFCASSEWLAGAGNEQFFGPGTRLTVL.

The rearrangement links TRBV12-3 or TRBV12-4 to TRBJ2-1; D is possibly TRBD2 (5 bases). There are 13 residues in the CDR3. Trimming removed 8 bases from V and 4 bases from J, with 12 bases in between. Written as DNA, the CDR3 is TGTGCCAGCTCCGGGGAATCATACAATGAGCAGTTCTTC. Its protein is CASSGESYNEQFF.

The table lists this clonotype with many counts. J is TRBJ1-2 and V is TRBV5-1; no firm D call. Between the trimmed V and J ends, which lost 3 bases and 5 bases, there was a span of 20 bases. This CDR3 is 16 amino acids long. Germline CDR1 SGHRS, CDR2 YFSETQ. For the CDR3, the DNA is TGCGCCAGCAGCTACGGACTTCGAAATCGAATATATGGCTACACCTTC. This sequence encodes CASSYGLRNRIYGYTF.

This rearrangement joins TRBV12-3 or TRBV12-4 to TRBJ1-5; a possible D gene is TRBD1 (6 bases). V dropped 4 bases and J dropped 7 bases, with 14 bases sitting between them. This CDR3 has 14 amino acids. In DNA, the CDR3 is TGTGCCAGCAGTTCGCCCAGGGGTTCACAGCCCCAGCATTTT. It specifies CASSSPRGSQPQHF.

The chain recombines TRBV29-1 with TRBJ2-7, with unresolved D. In germline, CDR1 is SQVTM, CDR2 ANQGSEA. The CDR3 contains 13 residues. V lost 2 bases to trimming and J lost 4 bases, with 12 bases between them. DNA for the CDR3: TGCAGCGTTGAACAGGTTAACGCTTACGAGCAGTACTTC. Its translation is CSVEQVNAYEQYF.

This clonotype has a handful of counts. The chain carries TRBV7-2 and TRBJ1-1; possibly TRBD1 for D (6 bases). Trimming took off 4 bases at V and 2 bases at J, with 17 bases between the two ends. The germline V gene encodes CDR1 SGHTA and CDR2 FQGNSA. The CDR3 is 16 amino acids. CDR3 residues: CASSYGQQGSNTEAFF. Written as DNA, the CDR3 is TGTGCCAGCAGCTACGGACAACAGGGTTCAAACACTGAAGCTTTCTTT.

DNA for the CDR3: TGTGCCAGCATTAAAGACAGCCGCTCCGGTGGCTACACCTTC. Translated, it gives CASIKDSRSGGYTF. V and J are TRBV6-1 and TRBJ1-2, with D maybe TRBD1 (5 bases). Germline CDR1 reads MNHNS; CDR2 reads SASEGT. The CDR3 has 14 amino acids. With 7 bases removed from V and 7 bases from J, the gap between germline ends came to 19 bases.